This TCR beta chain is from a study of cytomegalovirus exposure and HLA in healthy donors. V was clipped by 3 bases and J by 0 bases; unmatched bases: 7. The V gene's germline CDR1 is SGHDN and CDR2 FVKESK. CDR3 length equals 16 residues. Repertoires were generated with immunoSEQ multiplex PCR, while TCRdb's copy carries only in-frame clones and drops some. Of 150,000 to 200,000 clones detected, approximately 83% appear once; the ten largest clones hold 2.8%. This clonotype was obtained from a woman under 30 in good health and CMV-seropositive. Specimen: PBMCs. This chain joins TRBV14 and TRBJ1-1; 7 bases agree with TRBD1. CDR3 sequence: CASSHATGRMNTEAFF. CDR3 coding DNA: TGTGCCAGCAGCCACGCGACAGGGAGGATGAACACTGAAGCTTTCTTT.